Included here is one TCR beta chain sequence, with context. Its target is not known. Treatment here: oral pan-JAK inhibitor, 5-10 mg twice daily. In alopecia areata patients, both lesional scalp punch biopsies and peripheral blood were collected. Extracted RNA was reverse transcribed into cDNA, the sequencing template. Libraries were prepared by immunoSEQ multiplex PCR; TCRdb keeps only in-frame clonotypes and omits some of them. Of 190,000 or so clones detected, roughly three fifths appear once; the ten largest clones hold less than 3.5%. This sample is part of a study of CD8+ T cells in alopecia areata. The wider study: Oral tofacitinib, 5 to 10 mg twice daily, was given in an open-label trial.

Notes on the study in general: Alphabeta T cells residing in normal skin are also sequenced in scalp samples.

Sequences were derived from CD4+ T cells sorted from blood, sampled at week 4, from a patient treated with tofacitinib. The receptor comes from a human donor with alopecia areata.

The CDR3 DNA follows: TGCAGCGTTGTATTTCTGATGACCAATAGCGGGGGGGCCTACAATGAGCAGTTCTTC. Protein sequence: CSVVFLMTNSGGAYNEQFF. The chain links TRBV29-1 to TRBJ2-1; TRBD2 aligns across 11 bases. Trimming took 4 bases from V and 2 from J; bases not matched to a gene: 16. The CDR3 extends over 19 amino acids. Germline V gives CDR1 SQVTM, CDR2 ANQGSEA.